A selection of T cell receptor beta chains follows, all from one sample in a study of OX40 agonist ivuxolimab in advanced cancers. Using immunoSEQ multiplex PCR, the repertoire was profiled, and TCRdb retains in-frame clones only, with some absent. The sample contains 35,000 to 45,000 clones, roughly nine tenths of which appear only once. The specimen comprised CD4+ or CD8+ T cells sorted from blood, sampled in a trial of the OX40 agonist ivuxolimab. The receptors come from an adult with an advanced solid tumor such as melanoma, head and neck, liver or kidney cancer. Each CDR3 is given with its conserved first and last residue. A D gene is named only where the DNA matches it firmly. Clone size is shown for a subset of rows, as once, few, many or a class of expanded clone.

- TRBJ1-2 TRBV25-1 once TGTGCCAGCAGTGAACTCGGGGGGCTGGGCTACACCTTC CASSELGGLGYTF
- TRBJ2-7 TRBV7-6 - TGTGCCAGCAGCTTAGAAGACGGCTACGAGCAGTACTTC CASSLEDGYEQYF
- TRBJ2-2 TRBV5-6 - TGTGCCAGCAGCTTGGGCCCAATACTAGCTTCCGGGGAGCTGTTTTTT CASSLGPILASGELFF
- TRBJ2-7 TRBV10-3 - TGTGCCATTGCCCCCGGGGGCAGGGACGAGCAGTACTTC CAIAPGGRDEQYF
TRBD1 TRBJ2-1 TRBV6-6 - TGTGCCAGCAGTTACTCGGACAGGTACAATGAGCAGTTCTTC CASSYSDRYNEQFF
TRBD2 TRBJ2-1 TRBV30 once TGTGCCTCCACCGCCGAGCGGGGCTCCTACAATGAGCAGTTCTTC CASTAERGSYNEQFF
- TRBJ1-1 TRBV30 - TGTGCCTGGAGTAAGAACACTGAAGCTTTCTTT CAWSKNTEAFF
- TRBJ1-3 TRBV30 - TGTGCCTGGAGTGAGGACAGATCTGGAAACACCATATATTTT CAWSEDRSGNTIYF
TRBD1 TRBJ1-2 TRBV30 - TGTGCCTGGAGTGAAGGGGGCGCTGAGGGCTACACCTTC CAWSEGGAEGYTF
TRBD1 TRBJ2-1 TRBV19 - TGTGCCAGTAGTATAGACGGACAGGGGCCCATCAATGAGCAGTTCTTC CASSIDGQGPINEQFF
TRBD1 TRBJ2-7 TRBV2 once TGTGCCAGCAGAACAGGGGTTGGCTACGAGCAGTACTTC CASRTGVGYEQYF
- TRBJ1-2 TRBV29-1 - TGCAGCGCCGCGGGCCAGGAAAGCTATGGCTACACCTTC CSAAGQESYGYTF
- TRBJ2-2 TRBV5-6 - TGTGCCAGCAGCTTAAGAGGAGGGGCCGGGGAGCTGTTTTTT CASSLRGGAGELFF
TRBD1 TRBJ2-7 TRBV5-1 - TGCGCCAGCAGCCGGGGGACAGGGGACCACGAGCAGTACTTC CASSRGTGDHEQYF
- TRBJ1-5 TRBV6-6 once TGTGCCAGCAGTTTCCCAGGTTCCAATCAGCCCCAGCATTTT CASSFPGSNQPQHF
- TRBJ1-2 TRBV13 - TGTGCCAGCAGCTCTTCCGCCGGACCGGGCACCCCTCTCGGTTTGGCTAACTATGGCTACACCTTC CASSSSAGPGTPLGLANYGYTF
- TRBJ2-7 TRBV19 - TGTGCCAGTACAGATGGGGGAGGCTACGAGCAGTACTTC CASTDGGGYEQYF
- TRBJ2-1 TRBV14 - TGTGCCAGCAGCCAGGGGACTGCCTACAATGAGCAGTTCTTC CASSQGTAYNEQFF
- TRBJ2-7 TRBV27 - TGTGCCAGCAGTTCTCACAGGAACTCCTACGAGCAGTACTTC CASSSHRNSYEQYF
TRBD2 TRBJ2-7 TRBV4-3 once TGCGCCAGCAGACCAACTAGCGGGAGCTCCTACGAGCAGTACTTC CASRPTSGSSYEQYF
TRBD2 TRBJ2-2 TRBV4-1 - TGCGCCAGCAGCCACTTCTTTAAGAGCGGGACTAGCGGGGAGCTGTTTTTT CASSHFFKSGTSGELFF
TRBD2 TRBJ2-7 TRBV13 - TGTGCCAGCAGCTTGGGACTAGACTACGAGCAGTACTTC CASSLGLDYEQYF